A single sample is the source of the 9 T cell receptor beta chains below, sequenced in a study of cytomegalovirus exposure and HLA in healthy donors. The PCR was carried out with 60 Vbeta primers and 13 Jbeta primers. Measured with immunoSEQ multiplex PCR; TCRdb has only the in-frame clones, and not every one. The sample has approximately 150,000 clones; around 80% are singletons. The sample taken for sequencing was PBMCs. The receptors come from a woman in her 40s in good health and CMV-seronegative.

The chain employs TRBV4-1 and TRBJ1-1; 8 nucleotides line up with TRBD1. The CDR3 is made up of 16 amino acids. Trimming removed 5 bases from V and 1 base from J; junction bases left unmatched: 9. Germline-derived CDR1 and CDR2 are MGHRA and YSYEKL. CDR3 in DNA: TGCGCCAGCAGCTCAACAGGGGGTTTACGGAACACTGAAGCTTTCTTT. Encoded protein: CASSSTGGLRNTEAFF.

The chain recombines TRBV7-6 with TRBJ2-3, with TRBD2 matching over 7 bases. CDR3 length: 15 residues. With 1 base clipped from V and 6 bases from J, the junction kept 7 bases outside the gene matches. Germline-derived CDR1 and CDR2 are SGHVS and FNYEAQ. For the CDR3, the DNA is TGTGCCAGCAGCTTAGTTGGCGGGAGAAAGGATACGCAGTATTTT. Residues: CASSLVGGRKDTQYF.

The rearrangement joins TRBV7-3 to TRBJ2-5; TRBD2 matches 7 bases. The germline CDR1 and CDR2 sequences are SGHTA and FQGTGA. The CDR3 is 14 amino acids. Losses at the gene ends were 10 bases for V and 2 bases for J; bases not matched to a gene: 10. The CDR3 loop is CATRPLAGQETQYF. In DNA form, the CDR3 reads TGTGCCACCCGGCCCTTAGCGGGTCAAGAGACCCAGTACTTC.

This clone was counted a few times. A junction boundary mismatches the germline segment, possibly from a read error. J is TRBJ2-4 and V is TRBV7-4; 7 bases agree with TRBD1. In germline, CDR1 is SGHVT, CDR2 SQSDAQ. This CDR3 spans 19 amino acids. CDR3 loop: CASSRINTGVDDMMNSQYF. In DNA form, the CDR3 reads TGTGCCAGCAGCCGGATAAATACAGGGGTTGATGATATGATGAACAGTCAGTACTTC.

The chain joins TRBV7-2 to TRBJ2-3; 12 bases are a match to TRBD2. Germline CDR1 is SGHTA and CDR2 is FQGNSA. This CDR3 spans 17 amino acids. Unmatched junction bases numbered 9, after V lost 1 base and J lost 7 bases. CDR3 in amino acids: CASSLVASGGARNTQYF. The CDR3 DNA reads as TGTGCCAGCAGCTTAGTTGCTAGCGGGGGGGCGAGGAATACGCAGTATTTT.

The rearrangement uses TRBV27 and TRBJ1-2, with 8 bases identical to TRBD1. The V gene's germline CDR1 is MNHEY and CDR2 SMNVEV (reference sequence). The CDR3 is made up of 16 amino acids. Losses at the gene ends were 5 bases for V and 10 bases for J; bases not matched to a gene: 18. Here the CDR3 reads CASSLEGPTGAAPYTF. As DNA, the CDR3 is TGTGCCAGCAGTCTCGAGGGTCCGACAGGGGCCGCGCCCTACACCTTC.

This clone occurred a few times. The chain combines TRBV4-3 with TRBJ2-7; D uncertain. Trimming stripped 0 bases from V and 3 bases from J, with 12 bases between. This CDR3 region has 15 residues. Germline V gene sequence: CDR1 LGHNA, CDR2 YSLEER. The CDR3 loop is CASSQDPNSHYEQYF. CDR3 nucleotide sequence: TGCGCCAGCAGCCAAGACCCCAACAGTCACTACGAGCAGTACTTC.

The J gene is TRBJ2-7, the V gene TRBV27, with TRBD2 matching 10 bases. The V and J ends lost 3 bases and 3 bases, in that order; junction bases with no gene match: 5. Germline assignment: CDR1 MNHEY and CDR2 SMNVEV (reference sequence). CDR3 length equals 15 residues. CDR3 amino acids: CASSFTSGTDYEQYF. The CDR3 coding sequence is TGTGCCAGCAGTTTCACTAGCGGGACCGACTACGAGCAGTACTTC.

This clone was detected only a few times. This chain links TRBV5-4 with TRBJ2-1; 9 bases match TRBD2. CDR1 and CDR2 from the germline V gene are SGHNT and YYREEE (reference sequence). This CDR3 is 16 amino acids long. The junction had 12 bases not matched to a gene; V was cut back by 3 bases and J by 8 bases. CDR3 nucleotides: TGTGCCAGCAGCTCGGCGGGGCGCGGGGGGGCGTATGAGCAGTTCTTC. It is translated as CASSSAGRGGAYEQFF.